This passage covers 15 T cell receptor beta chains from one sample sequenced in a study of T cell changes during pregnancy in multiple sclerosis. Here immunoSEQ multiplex PCR was the method, and the copy in TCRdb shows in-frame clones only, minus some. In the table there are about 40,000 clones, more than 85% of which are singletons. The sample in question was CD8+ T cells from peripheral blood mononuclear cells, obtained in the third trimester of pregnancy. All receptors come from a female donor with multiple sclerosis, enrolled in a pregnancy study.

The V gene is TRBV27, the J gene TRBJ1-4, with 8 bases aligning to TRBD1. The germline CDR1 and CDR2 sequences are MNHEY and SMNVEV (reference sequence). V shed 3 bases, J shed 6 bases, and the junction held 3 bases outside the gene matches. This CDR3 comprises 14 residues. In nucleotides, the CDR3 is TGTGCCAGCAGTTTGGGGACAGGCTATGAAAAACTGTTTTTT. Translating it yields CASSLGTGYEKLFF.

J is TRBJ2-3 and V is TRBV5-4; 9 nucleotides match TRBD1. V was clipped by 0 bases and J by 0 bases; unmatched bases: 5. The CDR3 has 17 amino acids. Germline V CDR1 and CDR2: SGHNT, YYREEE (reference sequence). The CDR3: CASSLGGTGLSTDTQYF. The CDR3 DNA reads as TGTGCCAGCAGCTTGGGGGGGACAGGGTTAAGCACAGATACGCAGTATTTT.

This clone was observed a single time. The junction and the germline gene differ at one end; a read error may be behind it. The V call is TRBV5-1, the J call TRBJ1-1; D uncertain. The germline gives CDR1 SGHRS, CDR2 YFSETQ. The CDR3 runs 14 residues. CDR3 residues: CASRLDGMSTEAFF. Written as DNA, the CDR3 is TGCGCCAGCAGGTTGGACGGGATGAGCACTGAAGCTTTCTTT.

The chain is built from TRBV11-3 and TRBJ1-1; the D is unclear. The CDR3 has 15 amino acids. CDR1 and CDR2 from the germline V gene are SGHNT and YENEEA. Trimming pared 5 bases from V and 1 base from J, leaving 14 bases between. The CDR3 region is CASSPRVAQNTEAFF. Here the CDR3 DNA reads TGTGCCAGCAGCCCCCGAGTCGCCCAGAACACTGAAGCTTTCTTT.

CDR3 nucleotides: TGTGCCAGCAGCAGCAGCGTCTCTGGAAACACCATATATTTT. As protein: CASSSSVSGNTIYF. The chain recombines TRBV9 with TRBJ1-3; no reliable D call. There are 14 residues in the CDR3. Per germline, CDR1 SGDLS and CDR2 YYNGEE. The ends were cut back, 4 bases at V and 0 bases at J, with 8 bases in the middle.

This clone has only one observation. The chain's CDR3 is CASSVDRGSEKLFF. Here the CDR3 DNA reads TGTGCCAGCAGCGTGGACAGGGGAAGCGAAAAACTGTTTTTT. This chain joins TRBV5-4 and TRBJ1-4; 9 bases are a match to TRBD1. Germline values: CDR1 SGHNT, CDR2 YYREEE (reference sequence). The CDR3 sequence is 14 residues long. Losses at the gene ends were 4 bases for V and 8 bases for J; bases not matched to a gene: 6.

This chain joins TRBV6-1 and TRBJ2-1; D is ambiguous. The CDR3 spans 11 residues. The germline CDR1 and CDR2 sequences are MNHNS and SASEGT. Trimming removed 1 base at V and 9 bases at J, with 4 bases between. The CDR3 sequence: CASSEGSEQFF. Written as DNA, the CDR3 is TGTGCCAGCAGTGAAGGTAGTGAGCAGTTCTTC.

The chain joins TRBV13 to TRBJ1-1, with D possibly TRBD1 on 6 matching bases. CDR1 is PRHDT and CDR2 is FYEKMQ in the germline V gene (reference sequence). The CDR3 loop spans 13 amino acids. Trimming removed 5 bases from V and 4 bases from J, with 11 bases in between. The DNA for the CDR3 is TGTGCCAGCAGCCACACAGGGATCACTGAAGCTTTCTTT. Its translation: CASSHTGITEAFF.

This sequence joins TRBV30 and TRBJ2-7; tentatively, D is TRBD2 (6 bases). The CDR3 runs 13 residues. V was trimmed by 2 bases and J by 5 bases, leaving 13 bases between them. The V gene's germline CDR1 is GTSNPN and CDR2 SVGIG (reference sequence). This chain's CDR3 is CAWSPPGAHEQYF. The CDR3 coding sequence is TGTGCCTGGAGTCCACCGGGAGCCCACGAGCAGTACTTC.

This clone has just one count. The V call is TRBV6-5, the J call TRBJ1-6; weak D call: TRBD1 (6 bases). The length of the CDR3 is 12 residues. V was shortened by 6 bases and J by 14 bases, with 14 bases between the two germline ends. Germline CDR1 is MNHEY and CDR2 is SVGAGI. The CDR3 bases are TGTGCCAGCAGCCGGGACAATCACTCCCTCCACTTT. It specifies CASSRDNHSLHF.

This clone showed up just once. V usage is TRBV13 and J usage is TRBJ2-3, with TRBD2 matching 11 bases. CDR1 is PRHDT, CDR2 FYEKMQ, per germline (reference sequence). This CDR3 is 15 amino acids long. After removal of 4 bases from V and 4 bases from J, the junction contained 4 bases not matched to a gene. Written as DNA, the CDR3 is TGTGCCAGCAGCTCAACGGGACTAGCGGCAGATACGCAGTATTTT. Its protein product is CASSSTGLAADTQYF.

The V and J genes are TRBV6-1 and TRBJ1-1, with 8 bases identical to TRBD1. Germline V gene data show CDR1 as MNHNS and CDR2 as SASEGT. CDR3 length: 14 amino acids. The J segment lost 4 bases and the V segment lost 1 base, leaving 2 bases of the junction unmatched. CDR3 nucleotides: TGTGCCAGCAGTGAAGTGGACAGGGTCACTGAAGCTTTCTTT. This translates into CASSEVDRVTEAFF.

The rearrangement uses TRBV11-2 and TRBJ2-1, with D uncertain. Germline V lookup: CDR1 SGHAT, CDR2 FQNNGV. The CDR3 is 15 amino acids. The ends were cut back, 5 bases at V and 0 bases at J, with 11 bases in the middle. The CDR3 loop is CASSPEPSSYNEQFF. The CDR3 nucleotides read TGTGCCAGCAGCCCCGAACCTAGCTCCTACAATGAGCAGTTCTTC.

This chain joins TRBV18 and TRBJ1-3; a weak D match, TRBD1 (5 bases). The germline CDR1 and CDR2 sequences are KGHSH and LQKENI. This CDR3 contains 15 residues. V was trimmed by 3 bases and J by 0 bases, leaving 9 bases between them. The CDR3 protein is CASSPSDNSGNTIYF. CDR3 nucleotide sequence: TGTGCCAGCTCACCTTCGGACAACTCTGGAAACACCATATATTTT.

The genes are TRBV4-1 and TRBJ2-1; possibly TRBD1 for D (7 bases). Trimming removed 0 bases from V and 6 bases from J, with 12 bases in between. Germline CDR1 and CDR2: MGHRA and YSYEKL. This CDR3 region has 15 residues. CDR3 nucleotide sequence: TGCGCCAGCAGCCAAGATCCGGGGGACAGCAATGAGCAGTTCTTC. Protein product: CASSQDPGDSNEQFF.